This T cell receptor (beta chain) stems from a study of T cell responses to AZD1222 COVID-19 vaccine. Measured with immunoSEQ multiplex PCR; TCRdb has only the in-frame clones, and not every one. Of over 130,000 clones listed, around nine tenths are singletons. This CDR3 contains 15 residues. Germline CDR1 and CDR2: LNHDA and SQIVND (reference sequence). V lost 4 bases and J lost 4, with 13 bases in between. In this sample, this clone turned up a few times. The antigen is undetermined. Study-wide points: Mapped onto spike, vaccine-associated CD4 TCRs spanned it and were dominant at 160-218 and 743-854. An increase in Spike-specific TCR breadth and depth was observed after two AZD1222 doses. Reportedly, nearly half of unique spike TCRs recognized epitopes outside B.1.351/B.1.1.7 mutations.

The sample in question was peripheral blood, obtained on day 0 of AZD1222 vaccination. The chain recombines TRBV19 with TRBJ2-2; TRBD1 is a possible D gene (5 bases). The TCR comes from an adult in good health. This chain's CDR3 is CASSNPGHLTGELFF. Here the CDR3 DNA reads TGTGCCAGTAGTAACCCCGGACACCTCACCGGGGAGCTGTTTTTT.